The clone carrying this T cell receptor beta chain was recorded at least ten times. Its matching antigen is unknown. TCRdb reprocessed the multiplex PCR reads with MiXCR, giving one entry per CDR3 protein. The table lists approximately 230,000 distinct CDR3 sequences, less than 40% of them singletons. Axillary draining lymph nodes of breast cancer patients supplied the node samples. The data belong to a study of breast tumors, draining lymph nodes, adjacent tissues. Study-wide results and caveats: The data were judged consistent with most tumor T cells coming from lymph node and expanding in tumor. Tumor repertoires ranked between lymph nodes and nontumor tissue in diversity, with V and J gene preferences. Compared with basal-like, luminal-like tumors shared significantly more repertoire with nontumor tissue.

The source material was axillary lymph node tissue. This receptor was identified in a female donor with breast cancer. Some clones in this sample may be carry-over from other donors' samples.

The CDR3 sequence is CSARQSTDTQYF. The DNA for the CDR3 is TGCAGTGCTAGGCAGAGCACAGATACGCAGTATTTT. This chain connects TRBV20-1 to TRBJ2-3; unclear D gene. Trimming removed 3 bases from V and 0 bases from J, with 4 bases in between. This CDR3 has 12 amino acids. The germline CDR1 and CDR2 sequences are DFQATT and SNEGSKA (reference sequence).